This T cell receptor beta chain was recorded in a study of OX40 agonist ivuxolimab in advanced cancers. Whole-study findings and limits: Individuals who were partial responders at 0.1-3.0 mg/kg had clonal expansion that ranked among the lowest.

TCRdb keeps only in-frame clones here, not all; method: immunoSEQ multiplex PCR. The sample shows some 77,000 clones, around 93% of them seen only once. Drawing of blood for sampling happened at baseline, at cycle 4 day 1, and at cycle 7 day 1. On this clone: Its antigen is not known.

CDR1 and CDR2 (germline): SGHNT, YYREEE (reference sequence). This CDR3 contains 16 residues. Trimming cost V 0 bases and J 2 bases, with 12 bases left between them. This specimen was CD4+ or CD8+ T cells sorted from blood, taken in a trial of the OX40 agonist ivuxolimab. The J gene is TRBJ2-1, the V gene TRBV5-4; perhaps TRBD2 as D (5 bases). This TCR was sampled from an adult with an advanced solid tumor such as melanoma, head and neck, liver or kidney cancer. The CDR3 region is CASSLAGRATYNEQFF. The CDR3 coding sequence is TGTGCCAGCAGCTTGGCCGGGCGGGCCACCTACAATGAGCAGTTCTTC.